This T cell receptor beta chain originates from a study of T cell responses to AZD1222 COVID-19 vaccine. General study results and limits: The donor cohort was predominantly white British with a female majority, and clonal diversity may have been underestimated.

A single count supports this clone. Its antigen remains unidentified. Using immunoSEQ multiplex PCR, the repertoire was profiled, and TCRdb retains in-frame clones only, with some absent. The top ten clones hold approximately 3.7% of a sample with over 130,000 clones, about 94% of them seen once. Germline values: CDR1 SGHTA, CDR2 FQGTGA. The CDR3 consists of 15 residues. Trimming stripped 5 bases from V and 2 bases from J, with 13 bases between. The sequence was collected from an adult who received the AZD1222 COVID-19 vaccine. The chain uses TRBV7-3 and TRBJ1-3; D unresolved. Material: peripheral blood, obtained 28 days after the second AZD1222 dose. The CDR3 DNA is TGTGCCAGCAGCCCCGGGCCATGGCCTGGAAACACCATATATTTT. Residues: CASSPGPWPGNTIYF.